Listed below are T cell receptor beta chains from one sample, sequenced in a study of glioma-infiltrating T cells. TCRdb fed the multiplex PCR reads into MiXCR, producing one record per CDR3 protein. The repertoire holds around 100,000 distinct CDR3 sequences, with 25% to 35% as singletons. Sequenced input: glioma tissue, nonneoplastic brain tissue, or PBMCs (not recorded which). Source of these receptors: a human donor with low-grade glioma or glioblastoma, undergoing nonglioma brain surgery, or in good health (not recorded which). Each CDR3 is given with its conserved first and last residue. D genes are given only for firm matches. Expanded clones are given a class, and other clones once, few, many or no size at all.

clone size,D gene,V gene,J gene,CDR3 protein,CDR3 DNA
.,.,TRBV6-2/TRBV6-3,TRBJ2-1,CASRPLEGIYNEQFF,TGTGCCAGCAGACCACTAGAGGGGATATACAATGAGCAGTTCTTC
many,.,TRBV3-1,TRBJ2-5,CASSQLETQYF,TGTGCCAGCAGCCAACTCGAGACCCAGTACTTC
many,.,TRBV27,TRBJ2-7,CASSSTGPLDEQYF,TGTGCCAGCAGTTCGACAGGTCCCCTCGACGAGCAGTACTTC
few,.,TRBV7-2,TRBJ1-6,CASSHRRLAPLHF,TGTGCCAGCAGCCATCGACGGCTAGCACCCCTCCACTTT
.,TRBD1,TRBV11-2,TRBJ2-7,CASSYIRDRGGYF,TGTGCCAGCAGTTATATCCGGGACAGGGGTGGGTACTTC
few,.,TRBV7-9,TRBJ1-2,CASSLWDSYTF,TGTGCCAGCAGCTTATGGGATAGCTACACCTTC
many,TRBD1,TRBV2,TRBJ1-4,CASSEQGQGGEKLFF,TGTGCCAGCAGTGAACAGGGGCAGGGGGGTGAAAAACTGTTTTTT
many,TRBD1,TRBV7-8,TRBJ1-5,CASSGGQGSGPQHF,TGTGCCAGCAGCGGGGGACAGGGGTCTGGGCCCCAGCATTTT
many,.,TRBV7-2,TRBJ2-1,CASSLLDNSYNEQFF,TGTGCCAGCAGCTTACTGGACAACTCCTACAATGAGCAGTTCTTC
many,.,TRBV27,TRBJ2-1,CASSSLNRGEQFF,TGTGCCAGCAGTTCCCTAAATAGGGGGGAGCAGTTCTTC
.,.,TRBV3-1,TRBJ2-5,CASSQDGLTQRETKYF,TGTGCCAGCAGCCAAGACGGCCTCACCCAACGGGAGACCAAGTACTTC
.,.,TRBV6-2/TRBV6-3,TRBJ2-6,CASESGVSGANVLTF,TGTGCCAGCGAGTCGGGGGTTTCTGGGGCCAACGTCCTGACTTTC
once,.,TRBV7-2,TRBJ1-6,CASVRRASPLHF,TGTGCCAGCGTCAGGAGGGCTTCACCCCTCCACTTT
.,.,TRBV19,TRBJ2-7,CASSKGPYEQYF,TGTGCCAGTAGTAAGGGACCCTACGAGCAGTACTTC
.,TRBD1,TRBV10-3,TRBJ2-5,CAISEQGAGETQYF,TGTGCCATCAGTGAGCAGGGGGCAGGAGAGACCCAGTACTTC
many,.,TRBV7-6,TRBJ2-1,CASSIQESNEQFF,TGTGCCAGCAGTATCCAGGAAAGCAATGAGCAGTTCTTC
many,.,TRBV24-1,TRBJ2-3,CATGIRTHTDTQYF,TGTGCCACGGGGATCAGGACGCACACAGATACGCAGTATTTT
many,TRBD2,TRBV27,TRBJ2-3,CASSFGAGATDTQYF,TGTGCCAGCAGTTTTGGAGCGGGGGCCACAGATACGCAGTATTTT
many,.,TRBV7-2,TRBJ1-6,CASSRQDWSPLHF,TGTGCCAGCAGCCGACAGGATTGGTCACCCCTCCACTTT
many,.,TRBV7-2,TRBJ1-2,CASSPGYYGYTF,TGTGCCAGCAGCCCGGGTTATTATGGCTACACCTTC
many,.,TRBV7-2,TRBJ1-5,CASSLGYSNQPQHF,TGTGCCAGCAGCTTAGGCTATAGCAATCAGCCCCAGCATTTT
.,.,TRBV28,TRBJ2-1,CASRPLLSSYNEQFF,TGTGCCAGCAGACCATTACTGAGCTCCTACAATGAGCAGTTCTTC
.,TRBD2,TRBV5-5,TRBJ2-3,CASSATSGGGGNTQYF,TGTGCCAGCAGCGCGACTAGCGGGGGGGGAGGGAATACGCAGTATTTT
many,TRBD2,TRBV20-1,TRBJ2-7,CSAGGSGGRYEQYF,TGCAGTGCTGGAGGCTCGGGGGGGCGCTACGAGCAGTACTTC
few,.,TRBV9,TRBJ2-3,CASSVVADGNTDTQYF,TGTGCCAGCAGCGTAGTAGCGGACGGCAACACAGATACGCAGTATTTT
many,.,TRBV27,TRBJ2-7,CASSFGARTYEQYF,TGTGCCAGCAGTTTCGGGGCACGGACCTACGAGCAGTACTTC
many,TRBD1,TRBV6-1,TRBJ1-6,CASSDDRESSPLHF,TGTGCCAGCAGTGATGACAGGGAGAGTTCACCCCTCCACTTT
few,.,TRBV9,TRBJ2-7,CASSVGPGTNYEQYF,TGTGCCAGCAGCGTAGGGCCAGGAACTAACTACGAGCAGTACTTC
many,.,TRBV2,TRBJ2-3,CASRLGALSTDTQYF,TGTGCCAGCAGGCTAGGAGCACTTAGCACAGATACGCAGTATTTT
many,.,TRBV20-1,TRBJ1-4,CSAHPGITNEKLFF,TGCAGTGCGCATCCAGGGATAACTAATGAAAAACTGTTTTTT
.,TRBD1,TRBV18,TRBJ2-7,CASSPPTGFDEQYF,TGTGCCAGCTCACCACCGACAGGGTTTGACGAGCAGTACTTC
many,TRBD1,TRBV7-8,TRBJ1-1,CASSVTGGGSMGTEAFF,TGTGCCAGCAGCGTAACAGGGGGCGGTTCGATGGGCACTGAAGCTTTCTTT
many,TRBD2,TRBV6-1,TRBJ2-3,CASRSSGGADTQYF,TGTGCCAGCCGGAGTAGCGGGGGGGCAGATACGCAGTATTTT
.,.,TRBV7-9,TRBJ1-1,CASSLIELSTEAFF,TGTGCCAGCAGCTTAATTGAACTAAGCACTGAAGCTTTCTTT
many,.,TRBV27,TRBJ1-5,CASSITSGSGQPQHF,TGTGCCAGCAGTATTACTTCAGGGTCGGGTCAGCCCCAGCATTTT
many,TRBD2,TRBV6-1,TRBJ2-2,CASSWTSGGARTGELFF,TGTGCCAGCAGTTGGACTAGCGGGGGGGCCCGGACCGGGGAGCTGTTTTTT
many,.,TRBV20-1,TRBJ1-5,CSARGGDQPQHF,TGCAGTGCTAGAGGGGGAGATCAGCCCCAGCATTTT
few,.,TRBV4-3,TRBJ2-3,CASSQKGVLGQYTQYF,TGCGCCAGCAGCCAAAAGGGGGTTTTAGGGCAATATACGCAGTATTTT
many,.,TRBV7-2,TRBJ1-5,CASSLARQGNQPQHF,TGTGCCAGCAGCTTAGCGAGGCAGGGGAATCAGCCCCAGCATTTT
many,.,TRBV6-1,TRBJ2-7,CASSGSSYEQYF,TGTGCCAGCAGTGGCAGCTCCTACGAGCAGTACTTC